What follows are 2 T cell receptor beta chains derived from one specimen sequenced in a study of ipilimumab plus nivolumab after autologous stem cell transplantation. Profiled with immunoSEQ multiplex PCR; TCRdb holds only in-frame clones, not every one. In the table there are roughly 45,000 clones, about 88% of which are singletons. The specimen was PBMCs, collected in a trial of ipilimumab plus nivolumab as post-transplant consolidation. The receptors here all came from a male donor with multiple myeloma.

The rearrangement links TRBV27 to TRBJ2-7, with 7 bases fitting TRBD2. CDR1 and CDR2 (germline): MNHEY, SMNVEV (reference sequence). There are 14 residues in the CDR3. The V segment lost 6 bases and the J segment 6 bases; nucleotides outside the gene matches: 11. The CDR3 coding sequence is TGTGCCAGCAGGGCCGGGGGGATGCCCCTCGAGCAGTACTTC. This translates into CASRAGGMPLEQYF.

The chain carries TRBV7-9 and TRBJ1-4, with 12 bases lining up with TRBD1. Germline lookup yields CDR1 SEHNR and CDR2 FQNEAQ (reference sequence). The CDR3 has 17 residues. V lost 6 bases, J lost 8 bases, and 13 bases stayed unmatched. The CDR3 sequence: CASSQGDRGLFGEKLFF. The DNA of the CDR3 is TGTGCCAGCAGTCAAGGGGACAGGGGGCTTTTTGGGGAAAAACTGTTTTTT. The complete variable domain, with remaining parts taken from reference TRBV7-9 and TRBJ1-4, reads DTGVSQNPRHKITKRGQNVTFRCDPISEHNRLYWYRQTLGQGPEFLTYFQNEAQLEKSRLLSDRFSAERPKGSFSTLEIQRTEQGDSAMYLCASSQGDRGLFGEKLFFGSGTQLSVL.